This T cell receptor (beta chain) was found in a study of T-cell reconstitution after alpha-beta-depleted transplantation in children. Library preparation (for TCRbeta) was performed with unique molecular identifiers. MiXCR, applied by TCRdb to the PCR reads, yields one record per CDR3 protein. The data hold about 830,000 distinct CDR3 sequences, with under 20% observed a single time. The TCR originated in a male patient aged 10-17 years who had a stem cell transplant for acute lymphoblastic leukemia, so the T cells may come from the graft donor. Here the sequenced sample was PBMCs, mostly from graft donor cells, taken 360 days after TCRalphabeta/CD19-depleted stem cell transplant.

DNA for the CDR3: TGTGCCAGCAGCCCTCTGTCGCTTCGTCGATCTGGAAACACCATATATTTT. Protein product: CASSPLSLRRSGNTIYF. The chain recombines TRBV11-2 with TRBJ1-3; D is unresolved. Trimming removed 5 bases from V and 1 base from J, with 18 bases in between. This CDR3 has 17 residues. Germline lookup yields CDR1 SGHAT and CDR2 FQNNGV.